Included here is one T cell receptor (beta chain) sequence, with context. Its antigen remains unidentified. The source of the sample is a study of CD8 T cells in ankylosing spondylitis. Study-level points and caveats: Blood from ankylosing spondylitis patients appeared to carry a characteristic roughly 8-variant TCR beta motif. Several of the motif variants were reported before in synovial fluid and blood from reactive arthritis. Matched synovial fluid from ankylosing spondylitis patients was reported to be enriched for disease-linked clones.

TCRdb independently ran MiXCR on the 5' RACE reads; one entry per CDR3 protein. The repertoire includes about 36,000 distinct CDR3 sequences, 4.5% to 6% of them detected once, and about 12% sits in the top ten. Trimming cost V 7 bases and J 7 bases; bases outside gene matches: 11. Germline CDR1 is SGHRS and CDR2 is YFSETQ. The CDR3 totals 17 residues. V gene TRBV5-1 combines with J gene TRBJ2-2; 15 nucleotides line up with TRBD2. The sample consisted of blood, either unsorted or a sorted T cell fraction (not recorded which). The sequence came from a male donor with ankylosing spondylitis or in good health (not recorded which). CDR3 in DNA: TGCGCCAGCCGGTCCGGACTAGCGGGAGGGCGTTACGGGGAGCTGTTTTTT. It yields the protein CASRSGLAGGRYGELFF.